This T cell receptor beta chain was recovered during a study of blood T cell repertoires in COVID-19. At the level of the study: The samples span acute and convalescent COVID-19 from the United States, Italy and Spain. Sample material is recorded as cDNA or gDNA derived from T cells, B-cell-depleted T cells, or PBMCs.

The CDR3 is made up of 12 amino acids. V shed 5 bases, J shed 15 bases, and the junction held 8 bases outside the gene matches. During active infection, Seattle patients enrolled and were then monitored through disease. This clone was detected once. As handled by the study authors: Estimates of nucleated cell counts were drawn from the amplification of reference gene primers. This table comes from immunoSEQ multiplex PCR, and its TCRdb copy is limited to in-frame clones, with some not included. That table supplies the V and J calls and clone size; D and trimming were determined from the DNA. The profile covers almost 200,000 clones, with roughly 77% appearing a single time and almost 6% taken by the ten largest.

The chain is built from TRBV12-3 or TRBV12-4 and TRBJ2-1, with TRBD2 matching over 9 bases. This sequence originates from a woman aged 40 to 50 with COVID-19, enrolled during active disease. Sequencing input: peripheral blood. CDR3 sequence (DNA): TGTGCCAGCAGTCTGTCTAGCGGGGTGCTGTTCTTC. It translates to CASSLSSGVLFF.